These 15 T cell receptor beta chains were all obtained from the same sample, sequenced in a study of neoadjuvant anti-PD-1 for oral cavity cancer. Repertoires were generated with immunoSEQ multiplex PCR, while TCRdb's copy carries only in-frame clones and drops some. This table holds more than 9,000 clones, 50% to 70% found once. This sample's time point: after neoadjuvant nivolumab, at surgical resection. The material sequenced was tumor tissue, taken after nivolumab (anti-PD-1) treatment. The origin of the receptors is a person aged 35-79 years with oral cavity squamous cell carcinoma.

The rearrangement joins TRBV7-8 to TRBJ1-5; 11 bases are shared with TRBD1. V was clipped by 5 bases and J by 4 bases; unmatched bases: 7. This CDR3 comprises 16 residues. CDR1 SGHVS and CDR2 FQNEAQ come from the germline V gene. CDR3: CASSPGTGGTNQPQHF. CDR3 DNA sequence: TGTGCCAGCAGCCCAGGGACAGGGGGAACAAATCAGCCCCAGCATTTT.

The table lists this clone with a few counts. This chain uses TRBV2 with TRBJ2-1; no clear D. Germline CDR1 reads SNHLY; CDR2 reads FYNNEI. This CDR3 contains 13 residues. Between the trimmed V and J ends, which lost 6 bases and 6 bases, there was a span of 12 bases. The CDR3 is CASRPIAANEQFF. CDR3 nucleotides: TGTGCCAGCAGACCGATAGCAGCCAATGAGCAGTTCTTC.

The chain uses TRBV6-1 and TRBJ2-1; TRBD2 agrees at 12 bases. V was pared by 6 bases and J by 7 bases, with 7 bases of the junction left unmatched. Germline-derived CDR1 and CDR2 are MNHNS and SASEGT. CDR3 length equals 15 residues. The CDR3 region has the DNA TGTGCCAGCAGCCTAGCGGGAGGGCCTTGGAATGAGCAGTTCTTC. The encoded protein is CASSLAGGPWNEQFF.

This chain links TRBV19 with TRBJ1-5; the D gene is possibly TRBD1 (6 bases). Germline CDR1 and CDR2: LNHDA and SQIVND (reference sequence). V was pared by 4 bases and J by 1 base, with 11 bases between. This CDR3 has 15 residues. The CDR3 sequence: CASSTSTGSNQPQHF. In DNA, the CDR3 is TGTGCCAGTAGTACTAGTACAGGGAGCAATCAGCCCCAGCATTTT. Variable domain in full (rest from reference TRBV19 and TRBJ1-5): DGGITQSPKYLFRKEGQNVTLSCEQNLNHDAMYWYRQDPGQGLRLIYYSQIVNDFQKGDIAEGYSVSREKKESFPLTVTSAQKNPTAFYLCASSTSTGSNQPQHFGDGTRLSIL.

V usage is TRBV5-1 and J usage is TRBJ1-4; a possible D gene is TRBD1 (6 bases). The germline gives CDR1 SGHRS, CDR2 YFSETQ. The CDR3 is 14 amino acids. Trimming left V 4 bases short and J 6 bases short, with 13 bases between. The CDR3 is CASSPSPGDEKLFF. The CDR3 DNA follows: TGCGCCAGCAGCCCCTCTCCAGGGGATGAAAAACTGTTTTTT.

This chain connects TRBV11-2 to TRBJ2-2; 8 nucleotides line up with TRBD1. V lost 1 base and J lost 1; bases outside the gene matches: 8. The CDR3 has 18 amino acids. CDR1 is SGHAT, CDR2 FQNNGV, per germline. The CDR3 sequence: CASSLVPGGAGNTGELFF. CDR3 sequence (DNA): TGTGCCAGCAGCTTAGTTCCAGGGGGCGCCGGGAACACCGGGGAGCTGTTTTTT. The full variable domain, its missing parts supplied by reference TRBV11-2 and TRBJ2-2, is EAGVAQSPRYKIIEKRQSVAFWCNPISGHATLYWYQQILGQGPKLLIQFQNNGVVDDSQLPKDRFSAERLKGVDSTLKIQPAKLEDSAVYLCASSLVPGGAGNTGELFFGEGSRLTVL.

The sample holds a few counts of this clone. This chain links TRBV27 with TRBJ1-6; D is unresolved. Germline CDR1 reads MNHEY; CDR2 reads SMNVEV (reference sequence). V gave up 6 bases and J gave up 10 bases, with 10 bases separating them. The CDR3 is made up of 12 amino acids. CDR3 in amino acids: CASSVRGSPLHF. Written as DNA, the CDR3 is TGTGCCAGCAGCGTCCGGGGATCACCCCTCCACTTT.

CDR3 sequence: CASSPVQSSGNTIYF. CDR3 in DNA: TGTGCCAGCTCACCCGTTCAGTCGTCCGGAAACACCATATATTTT. The J gene is TRBJ1-3, the V gene TRBV18, with D unclear. This CDR3 comprises 15 residues. Germline values: CDR1 KGHSH, CDR2 LQKENI. Trimming took off 3 bases at V and 4 bases at J, with 13 bases between the two ends.

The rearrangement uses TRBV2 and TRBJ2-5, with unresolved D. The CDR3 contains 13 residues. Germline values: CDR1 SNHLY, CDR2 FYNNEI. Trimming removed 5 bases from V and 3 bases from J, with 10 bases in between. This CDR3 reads CASSFLEKETQYF. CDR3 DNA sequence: TGTGCCAGCAGTTTTCTAGAGAAAGAGACCCAGTACTTC.

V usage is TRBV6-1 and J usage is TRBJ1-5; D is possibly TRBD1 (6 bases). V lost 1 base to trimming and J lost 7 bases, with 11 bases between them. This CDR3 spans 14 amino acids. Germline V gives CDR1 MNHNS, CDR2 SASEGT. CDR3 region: CASSEDRVRQPQHF. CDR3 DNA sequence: TGTGCCAGCAGTGAAGACAGGGTTCGGCAGCCCCAGCATTTT.

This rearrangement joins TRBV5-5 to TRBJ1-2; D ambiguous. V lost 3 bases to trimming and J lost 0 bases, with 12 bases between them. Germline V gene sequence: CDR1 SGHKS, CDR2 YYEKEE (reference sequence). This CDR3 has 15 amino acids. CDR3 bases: TGTGCCAGCAGCTCAGTGACCTTTTCTAACTATGGCTACACCTTC. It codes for CASSSVTFSNYGYTF.

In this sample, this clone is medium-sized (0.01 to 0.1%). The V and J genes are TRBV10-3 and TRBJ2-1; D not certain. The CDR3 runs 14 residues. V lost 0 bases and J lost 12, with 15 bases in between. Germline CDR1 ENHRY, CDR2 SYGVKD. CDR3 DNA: TGTGCCATCAGTGAGTCGGCCCTTCCCGAAGGGCAGTTCTTC. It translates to CAISESALPEGQFF.

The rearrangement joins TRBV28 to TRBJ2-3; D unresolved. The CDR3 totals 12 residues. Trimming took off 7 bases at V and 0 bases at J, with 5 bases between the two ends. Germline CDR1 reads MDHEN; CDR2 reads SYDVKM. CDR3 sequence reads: CASTLSTDTQYF. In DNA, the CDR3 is TGTGCCAGCACTCTCAGCACAGATACGCAGTATTTT.

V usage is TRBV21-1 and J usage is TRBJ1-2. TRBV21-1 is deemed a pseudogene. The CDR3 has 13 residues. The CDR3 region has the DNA TGTGCCAGCAGCAAAGAAGGCCGAGGCGGCTACACCTTC. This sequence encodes CASSKEGRGGYTF.

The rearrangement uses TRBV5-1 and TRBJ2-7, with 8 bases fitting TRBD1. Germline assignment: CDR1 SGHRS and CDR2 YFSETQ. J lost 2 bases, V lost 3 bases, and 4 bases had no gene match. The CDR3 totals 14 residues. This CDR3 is CASSYGTGPYEQYF. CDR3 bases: TGCGCCAGCAGCTATGGGACAGGACCCTACGAGCAGTACTTC.